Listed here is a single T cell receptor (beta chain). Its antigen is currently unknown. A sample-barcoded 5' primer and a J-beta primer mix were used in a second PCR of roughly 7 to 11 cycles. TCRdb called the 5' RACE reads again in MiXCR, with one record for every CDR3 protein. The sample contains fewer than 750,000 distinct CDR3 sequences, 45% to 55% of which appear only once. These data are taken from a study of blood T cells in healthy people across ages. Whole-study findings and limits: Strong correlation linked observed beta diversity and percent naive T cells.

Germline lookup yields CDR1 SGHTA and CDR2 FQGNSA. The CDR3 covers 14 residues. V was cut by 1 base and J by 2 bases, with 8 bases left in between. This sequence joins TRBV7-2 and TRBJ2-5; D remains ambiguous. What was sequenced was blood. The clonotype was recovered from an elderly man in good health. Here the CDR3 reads CASSLGRIQETQYF. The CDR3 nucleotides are TGTGCCAGCAGCTTAGGGCGGATTCAAGAGACCCAGTACTTC.